This TCR beta chain was retrieved from a study of regulatory T cells in long-lasting Graves disease (dated by TCRdb to the early 2020s). For the study in its entirety: Patients with newly diagnosed Graves' disease had been on antithyroid drugs for under 3 months. Patients with persistent Graves' disease were compared with patients with newly diagnosed Graves' disease using TCR sequencing and RNA sequencing of peripheral blood. The study was registered as a clinical trial and conducted in China. TCR sequencing covered roughly 13 persistent and some 20 newly diagnosed Graves' disease patients, 33 samples in total. Points the paper makes about the study in general: Persistent disease showed preferential use of TRBV28, TRBJ1-2 and TRBJ2-5, whereas newly diagnosed disease favored TRBV20-1 and TRBJ2-1. Lower TCR Shannon entropy and fewer highly expanded clones were observed in persistent Graves' disease patients than in newly diagnosed patients, which suggested clonal expansion. The authors noted that the small sample size was a limitation that may lower accuracy. Sequencing and analysis were limited to the TCR beta chain. Peripheral blood alone was examined, since thyroid tissue, which constituted the primary lesion, could not be accessed. Patients with persistent disease shared more public clonotypes (under 3,000) than newly diagnosed patients did (966).

The sample's time point label is to be understood as: newly diagnosed GD, antithyroid drugs for less than 3 months. For both TCR sequencing and RNA sequencing, RNA was extracted from PBMCs in TRIzol. The diagnosis of Graves' disease followed American Thyroid Association guidelines. The patients came from an endocrinology department in Xi'an, China. From each patient, 7.5 to 9.5 milliliters of peripheral blood was collected into an EDTA anticoagulant tube. Ficoll Paque Plus density gradient separation was used to isolate PBMCs, and no further T cell sorting was done. RNA quality was checked with an Agilent 2100 Bioanalyzer and agarose gel, and concentration with a NanoDrop 2000. The library was built by means of multiplex PCR. The instrument was an Illumina HiSeq 4000. To build TCR beta libraries, CDR3 regions were amplified by Arm-PCR using iRepertoire HTBI primers. Gel purification was performed on PCR products prior to sequencing. In the paper's pipeline: Across samples, 62 TRBV and 14 TRBJ segments were identified and used for gene usage analysis of CDR3 amino acid clonotypes. COPE and FqMerger were used to merge filtered high-quality paired reads into contigs. BLAST was used to align contigs to IMGT TRBV, TRBD and TRBJ reference genes, and CDR3 was defined according to IMGT. Clonotypes above 0.1% frequency were classified as highly expanded clones. Shannon entropy was used to measure repertoire diversity, and the Gini coefficient was used to measure V-J evenness. A clonotype found in more than one individual was treated as public. TCRdb trimmed the raw reads at Q25, called clones with MiXCR and kept productive beta chains. Duplicate CDR3 protein sequences are folded into a single record with the most common DNA and genes. TCRdb, not the authors, supplied the V and J calls. In all, the sample holds 400,000 to 650,000 distinct CDR3 sequences, and roughly 16% of those were seen once. The top ten clones comprise roughly 25% of the sample.

This clonotype appeared many times. No cognate antigen has been identified for it. Base-call qualities are not available, and no considerably larger clone is one nucleotide away. CDR3 length: 13 amino acids, cysteine to phenylalanine. The entry retains the CDR3 DNA only, 39 bases that are in frame from base 1. CDR1 SNHLY and CDR2 FYNNEI are derived from the germline V gene. V has 4 bases trimmed and J has 6 bases trimmed; junction bases matching no gene number 6. The same specimen was also included in a second study, on T cells in Graves' hyperthyroidism and ophthalmopathy. The second study's authors report: A patient counted as having stable Graves' hyperthyroidism if no progression to ophthalmopathy occurred over 18 months of follow-up. Hyperthyroidism patients were newly diagnosed, had a disease duration of under 2 months, and were aged 18 to 65 years. Exclusion was applied to patients with uncontrolled infections, other autoimmune diseases, pregnancy or lactation. Diagnoses relied on clinical symptoms, serum thyroxine and TRAb, thyroid ultrasound and orbital computed tomography. The first round of RT-PCR for the TCR CDR3 was performed with the HTBI primer set and the Qiagen OneStep RT-PCR kit. Most expanded thyroid clonotypes (frequency above 0.001) were also found in blood, which suggests that blood repertoires may mirror thyroid immune responses. A 13 V-J signature model separated ophthalmopathy from stable hyperthyroidism, with approximately 87% sensitivity and 81% to 83% specificity in cross-validation and 80%/75% in testing. In validation, progression to ophthalmopathy was predicted by the model with 55% to 71% sensitivity and roughly 72% specificity, a median of about 6 months before onset. To identify TCR V-J signatures that set the groups apart, the researchers used a discovery cohort of 100 patients, made up of around 42 with Graves' ophthalmopathy and 55 to 65 with stable Graves' hyperthyroidism. Whether ophthalmopathy could be predicted prospectively was tested in an independent validation cohort made up of 18 to 20 hyperthyroidism patients plus 17 patients who later progressed to ophthalmopathy. The 100 or so discovery patients were randomly divided into training and test sets at a 7:3 ratio. Thyroid tissue and blood T-cell repertoires from six or seven Graves' hyperthyroidism patients were also compared in the study. After sampling, hyperthyroidism patients received methimazole starting at 30 mg daily, and ophthalmopathy patients received high-dose intravenous methylprednisolone. Libraries were constructed in a second round of multiplex PCR, after which size selection and purification were carried out. Sequencing of the libraries was done on an Illumina HiSeq2000 using paired-end 100 bp reads. SOAPnuke was used to process the raw data, removing reads that contained adapters or uncalled bases, had a mean Phred below 15, or lacked an exact match to the constant primer or identifier. COPE v1.2.5 was used to merge high-quality paired reads, and clonotypes were defined as unique nucleotide sequences. Clonotypes were aligned to IMGT TRBV, TRBD and TRBJ reference segments using MiTCR v1.1. The analysis was restricted to V-J combinations with a frequency above 0.0001, which together covered approximately 99% of the repertoires. A TCS score was defined as the ratio between F50 (clonal expansion) and ExV (chaos), using BLOSUM62-based TCRdist between CDR3 peptides within each V-J. Welch's t-statistics and random forest reduced just over 500 V-J features to roughly 13, which were used in a naive Bayes classifier (R e1071). No statistical method was used to fix the sample size in advance, and group allocation was not hidden from the investigators. The paper describes TCR Vbeta CDR3 sequencing of 135 peripheral blood samples, made up of about 41 ophthalmopathy patients, 70 to 75 hyperthyroidism patients and 17 progressor patients.

This specimen was peripheral blood mononuclear cells (PBMCs), taken at new diagnosis, from a patient treated with antithyroid drugs. This sequence was found in a woman aged 35 to 60 with Graves disease. Donor details come from another sample of the same person, matched by shared clones. This sequence uses TRBV2 and TRBJ2-7; 7 central bases correspond to TRBD1. The DNA reads TGTGCCAGCAGTGGAGGGGGCTATGGCGAGCAGTACTTC. Translated, this gives CASSGGGYGEQYF.